These T cell receptor beta chains were read from a single sample in a study of blood T cell repertoires in COVID-19. Some clones are missing from TCRdb's copy, which holds only in-frame ones; the method was immunoSEQ multiplex PCR. The sample contains over 150,000 clones, just under 85% of which appear only once. Sequenced material: peripheral blood. The receptor source for this set is a woman aged 55-75 years with acute or convalescent COVID-19. The CDR3 runs from the conserved cysteine through the conserved F or W. D genes are given only for firm matches. The size entry is marked missing in some rows and otherwise reads once, few, many or a size class.

j_gene: TRBJ1-2; d_gene: -; abundance: -; len: 16; v_gene: TRBV5-1; CDR3aa: CASSLEGWTDNYGYTF; CDR3nt: TGCGCCAGCAGCTTGGAGGGGTGGACGGATAACTATGGCTACACCTTC
j_gene: TRBJ1-2; d_gene: TRBD1; abundance: -; len: 14; v_gene: TRBV5-1; CDR3aa: CASSLQGQGDGYTF; CDR3nt: TGCGCCAGCAGCTTGCAGGGACAGGGGGACGGCTACACCTTC
j_gene: TRBJ1-4; d_gene: -; abundance: once; len: 12; v_gene: TRBV3-1/TRBV3-2; CDR3aa: CASSPTNEKLFF; CDR3nt: TGTGCCAGCAGCCCTACTAATGAAAAACTGTTTTTT
j_gene: TRBJ2-2; d_gene: TRBD2; abundance: once; len: 16; v_gene: TRBV9; CDR3aa: CASSARTSGNTGELFF; CDR3nt: TGTGCCAGCAGCGCTCGGACTAGCGGCAACACCGGGGAGCTGTTTTTT
j_gene: TRBJ1-6; d_gene: -; abundance: -; len: 14; v_gene: TRBV30; CDR3aa: CAWSFLTGQSPLHF; CDR3nt: TGTGCCTGGAGTTTCTTGACAGGACAGTCACCCCTCCACTTT
j_gene: TRBJ1-6; d_gene: -; abundance: -; len: 17; v_gene: TRBV25-1; CDR3aa: CASYPLAGALVNSPLHF; CDR3nt: TGTGCCAGCTATCCCCTGGCGGGGGCGTTGGTCAATTCACCCCTCCACTTT
j_gene: TRBJ2-1; d_gene: TRBD1; abundance: few; len: 15; v_gene: TRBV5-1; CDR3aa: CASSRNGQGYNEQFF; CDR3nt: TGCGCCAGCAGCCGTAATGGACAGGGATACAATGAGCAGTTCTTC
j_gene: TRBJ2-1; d_gene: TRBD1; abundance: -; len: 16; v_gene: TRBV6-2/TRBV6-3; CDR3aa: CASSPDRGKSYNEQFF; CDR3nt: TGTGCCAGCAGCCCCGACAGGGGGAAGTCCTACAATGAGCAGTTCTTC
j_gene: TRBJ1-6; d_gene: TRBD1; abundance: -; len: 12; v_gene: TRBV6-5; CDR3aa: CASRQGGAPLHF; CDR3nt: TGTGCCAGCAGACAGGGGGGGGCACCCCTCCACTTT
j_gene: TRBJ1-1; d_gene: -; abundance: -; len: 13; v_gene: TRBV6-4; CDR3aa: CASSERTGTEAFF; CDR3nt: TGTGCCAGCAGTGAACGAACGGGCACTGAAGCTTTCTTT
j_gene: TRBJ1-2; d_gene: TRBD1; abundance: few; len: 12; v_gene: TRBV27; CDR3aa: CASSDRGYGYTF; CDR3nt: TGTGCCAGCAGCGACAGGGGCTATGGCTACACCTTC
j_gene: TRBJ2-3; d_gene: TRBD2; abundance: -; len: 13; v_gene: TRBV19; CDR3aa: CASSTGLADTQYF; CDR3nt: TGTGCCAGTAGTACGGGACTAGCAGATACGCAGTATTTT
j_gene: TRBJ1-6; d_gene: -; abundance: -; len: 15; v_gene: TRBV9; CDR3aa: CASSLGTANNSPLHF; CDR3nt: TGTGCCAGCAGCCTAGGGACTGCCAATAATTCACCCCTCCACTTT
j_gene: TRBJ1-4; d_gene: -; abundance: -; len: 15; v_gene: TRBV2; CDR3aa: CASSEALGRNEKLFF; CDR3nt: TGTGCCAGCAGTGAAGCGCTTGGCCGTAATGAAAAACTGTTTTTT
j_gene: TRBJ2-5; d_gene: -; abundance: -; len: 15; v_gene: TRBV7-2; CDR3aa: CASSREIAGQETQYF; CDR3nt: TGTGCCAGCAGCCGGGAAATCGCAGGCCAAGAGACCCAGTACTTC
j_gene: TRBJ1-1; d_gene: -; abundance: -; len: 16; v_gene: TRBV4-1; CDR3aa: CASSLGVIRTEASLFF; CDR3nt: TGCGCCAGCAGCCTTGGTGTCATTAGGACTGAAGCTTCCCTTTTCTTT
j_gene: TRBJ1-2; d_gene: TRBD1; abundance: -; len: 18; v_gene: TRBV6-2/TRBV6-3; CDR3aa: CASSYRLGQGVANYGYTF; CDR3nt: TGTGCCAGCAGTTACCGACTGGGACAGGGGGTAGCTAACTATGGCTACACCTTC
j_gene: TRBJ1-1; d_gene: -; abundance: -; len: 13; v_gene: TRBV10-1; CDR3aa: CASRGAGSTEAFF; CDR3nt: TGCGCCAGCAGAGGGGCAGGTAGCACTGAAGCTTTCTTT
j_gene: TRBJ1-5; d_gene: -; abundance: -; len: 13; v_gene: TRBV4-1; CDR3aa: CASSQAINQPQHF; CDR3nt: TGCGCCAGCAGCCAGGCCATCAATCAGCCCCAGCATTTT
j_gene: TRBJ2-6; d_gene: -; abundance: -; len: 17; v_gene: TRBV7-9; CDR3aa: CASSPSMGAPGANVLTF; CDR3nt: TGTGCCAGCAGCCCTTCTATGGGGGCCCCTGGGGCCAACGTCCTGACTTTC
j_gene: TRBJ2-4; d_gene: -; abundance: -; len: 14; v_gene: TRBV4-1; CDR3aa: CASSQGWTEGIQYF; CDR3nt: TGCGCCAGCAGCCAAGGTTGGACAGAGGGCATTCAGTACTTC
j_gene: TRBJ2-6; d_gene: -; abundance: -; len: 14; v_gene: TRBV28; CDR3aa: CASRGGPGANVLTF; CDR3nt: TGTGCCAGCAGAGGAGGGCCTGGGGCCAACGTCCTGACTTTC
j_gene: TRBJ1-6; d_gene: TRBD1; abundance: -; len: 17; v_gene: TRBV2; CDR3aa: CASRRDRASSYNSPLHF; CDR3nt: TGTGCCAGCAGACGGGACAGGGCTAGCTCCTATAATTCACCCCTCCACTTT
j_gene: TRBJ2-1; d_gene: -; abundance: -; len: 13; v_gene: TRBV7-3; CDR3aa: CASSPSRGNEQFF; CDR3nt: TGTGCCAGCAGTCCCTCCCGGGGAAATGAGCAGTTCTTC
j_gene: TRBJ1-1; d_gene: TRBD1; abundance: -; len: 12; v_gene: TRBV30; CDR3aa: CARDRVGTEAFF; CDR3nt: TGTGCCCGTGACAGGGTGGGGACTGAAGCTTTCTTT
j_gene: TRBJ2-2; d_gene: -; abundance: -; len: 15; v_gene: TRBV5-1; CDR3aa: CASPMGYQGTGELFF; CDR3nt: TGCGCCAGCCCCATGGGGTATCAGGGGACCGGGGAGCTGTTTTTT
j_gene: TRBJ1-1; d_gene: -; abundance: -; len: 13; v_gene: TRBV19; CDR3aa: CASSPQGNTEAFF; CDR3nt: TGTGCCAGTAGTCCTCAGGGGAACACTGAAGCTTTCTTT
j_gene: TRBJ2-3; d_gene: -; abundance: -; len: 12; v_gene: TRBV5-5; CDR3aa: CASSIDRDTQYF; CDR3nt: TGTGCCAGCAGCATAGACAGAGATACGCAGTATTTT
j_gene: TRBJ2-1; d_gene: TRBD2; abundance: -; len: 14; v_gene: TRBV11-2; CDR3aa: CASSPSGGGREQFF; CDR3nt: TGTGCCAGCAGCCCTAGCGGGGGGGGCCGTGAGCAGTTCTTC
j_gene: TRBJ2-3; d_gene: TRBD2; abundance: -; len: 15; v_gene: TRBV5-1; CDR3aa: CASSLERGATDTQYF; CDR3nt: TGCGCCAGCAGCTTGGAGCGGGGGGCCACAGATACGCAGTATTTT
j_gene: TRBJ2-2; d_gene: -; abundance: -; len: 14; v_gene: TRBV5-1; CDR3aa: CASTAGQSTGELFF; CDR3nt: TGCGCCAGCACTGCGGGACAGTCCACCGGGGAGCTGTTTTTT
j_gene: TRBJ1-3; d_gene: TRBD1; abundance: -; len: 14; v_gene: TRBV30; CDR3aa: CAWRGRDRGNTIYF; CDR3nt: TGTGCCTGGAGAGGCCGGGACAGGGGAAACACCATATATTTT
j_gene: TRBJ1-3; d_gene: -; abundance: once; len: 13; v_gene: TRBV3-1/TRBV3-2; CDR3aa: CASYSTAGNTIYF; CDR3nt: TGTGCCAGCTACTCCACTGCTGGAAACACCATATATTTT
j_gene: TRBJ1-3; d_gene: -; abundance: -; len: 18; v_gene: TRBV6-1; CDR3aa: CASSELYGGSHSGNTIYF; CDR3nt: TGTGCCAGCAGTGAGTTATACGGAGGGAGCCACTCTGGAAACACCATATATTTT
j_gene: TRBJ1-4; d_gene: -; abundance: -; len: 16; v_gene: TRBV6-2/TRBV6-3; CDR3aa: CASSYYPQATNEKLFF; CDR3nt: TGTGCCAGCAGTTACTACCCACAAGCAACTAATGAAAAACTGTTTTTT
j_gene: TRBJ2-2; d_gene: -; abundance: -; len: 12; v_gene: TRBV7-9; CDR3aa: CASGRGEGELFF; CDR3nt: TGTGCCAGCGGACGTGGGGAGGGGGAGCTGTTTTTT
j_gene: TRBJ1-6; d_gene: -; abundance: few; len: 16; v_gene: TRBV6-1; CDR3aa: CASSEYPRGLNSPLHF; CDR3nt: TGTGCCAGCAGTGAATACCCCCGCGGCCTCAATTCACCCCTCCACTTT
j_gene: TRBJ2-2; d_gene: -; abundance: once; len: 15; v_gene: TRBV21-1; CDR3aa: CASSLGQGGYGELFF; CDR3nt: TGTGCCAGCAGCTTGGGACAGGGAGGCTATGGGGAGCTGTTTTTT
j_gene: TRBJ1-1; d_gene: -; abundance: -; len: 14; v_gene: TRBV7-9; CDR3aa: CASSSYQGRGLAFF; CDR3nt: TGTGCCAGCAGCTCATACCAGGGGAGGGGGTTGGCTTTCTTT
j_gene: TRBJ1-2; d_gene: -; abundance: -; len: 11; v_gene: TRBV29-1; CDR3aa: CSVEKQGGYTF; CDR3nt: TGCAGCGTTGAAAAACAGGGCGGCTACACCTTC
j_gene: TRBJ2-2; d_gene: TRBD2; abundance: -; len: 18; v_gene: TRBV6-6; CDR3aa: CASSPQAGLESNTGELFF; CDR3nt: TGTGCCAGCAGTCCTCAGGCCGGACTAGAGTCGAACACCGGGGAGCTGTTTTTT
j_gene: TRBJ2-3; d_gene: -; abundance: -; len: 19; v_gene: TRBV21-1; CDR3aa: CASSAGDNIRGRSTDTQYF; CDR3nt: TGTGCCAGCAGCGCAGGGGACAATATCAGGGGGCGAAGCACAGATACGCAGTATTTT
j_gene: TRBJ2-3; d_gene: -; abundance: -; len: 14; v_gene: TRBV4-1; CDR3aa: CASSQHFSTDTQYF; CDR3nt: TGCGCCAGCAGCCAACATTTTAGCACAGATACGCAGTATTTT
j_gene: TRBJ1-1; d_gene: -; abundance: -; len: 13; v_gene: TRBV11-3; CDR3aa: CASSFSGNTEAFF; CDR3nt: TGTGCCAGCAGCTTTTCAGGGAACACTGAAGCTTTCTTT
j_gene: TRBJ1-2; d_gene: TRBD1; abundance: -; len: 16; v_gene: TRBV5-1; CDR3aa: CASSVVGTGALYGYTF; CDR3nt: TGCGCCAGCAGCGTTGTGGGGACAGGGGCCCTCTATGGCTACACCTTC